This entry features one T cell receptor beta chain sequence. The data derive from a study of blood T cell repertoires in COVID-19. The data were produced by immunoSEQ multiplex PCR, yet TCRdb's version contains in-frame clones alone and is incomplete. In the table there are approximately 140,000 clones, approximately 88% of which are singletons. Germline V gives CDR1 MNHEY, CDR2 SVGAGI. V was trimmed by 2 bases and J by 0 bases, leaving 5 bases between them. This CDR3 is 15 amino acids long. V and J are TRBV6-5 and TRBJ2-6; D remains unclear. Sequenced material: peripheral blood. The clonotype originates from a man aged 60 to 69 with acute or convalescent COVID-19. This chain's CDR3 is CASSYTSSGANVLTF. The CDR3 coding sequence is TGTGCCAGCAGTTACACGAGCTCTGGGGCCAACGTCCTGACTTTC.